This T cell receptor beta chain was sequenced in a study of cytomegalovirus exposure and HLA in healthy donors. There are a few counts of this clone. Its antigen is not identified. One end of the junction is discordant with germline, which a read error may explain. The same CDR3 can be traced to other DNA sequences in this sample. At collection, donors were nominally healthy, but unrecorded immune exposures were probable. The study ran its PCR with 60 Vbeta and 13 Jbeta primers. Some clones are missing from TCRdb's copy, which holds only in-frame ones; the method was immunoSEQ multiplex PCR. Of under 200,000 clones listed, approximately 12% are singletons. Findings of the study overall: Immune exposure data for these donors was limited to CMV serostatus. One variant, a missense change in DCLRE1C, was linked in a later analysis to TCR beta V- and J-gene trimming.

This clonotype originated in a man in his forties or fifties in good health and CMV-seropositive. Specimen: PBMCs.

The CDR3 bases are TGTGCCAGCAGCTTAACAGGGAACCCCGGGGAGCTGTTTTTT. Amino acid sequence: CASSLTGNPGELFF. J is TRBJ2-2 and V is TRBV7-2, with D maybe TRBD1 (6 bases). This CDR3 contains 14 residues. CDR1 is SGHTA and CDR2 is FQGNSA in the germline V gene.